This is a list of T cell receptor beta chains from one sample in a study of breast tumors, draining lymph nodes, adjacent tissues. TCRdb redid the calling of the multiplex PCR reads with MiXCR, one entry per CDR3 protein. The repertoire has 11,000 or so distinct CDR3 sequences, around 36% of them found once; the top ten carry 13% to 15%. Sequenced input: breast tumor tissue. The receptors were sampled from a female donor with breast cancer. Some clones in this sample may be carry-over from other donors' samples. The CDR3 runs from the conserved cysteine through the conserved F or W. Some rows mark clone size as missing; the rest say once, few, many or name a class of expanded clone.

CDR3 length	V gene	clone size	J gene	CDR3 protein
12	TRBV7-6	many	TRBJ2-5	CASSLTPGTQYF
16	TRBV29-1	many	TRBJ2-7	CSVEVWADRSSYEQYF
15	TRBV12-3/TRBV12-4	many	TRBJ2-1	CASSLADRAYNEQFF
16	TRBV5-1	medium-sized	TRBJ1-2	CASSLGYPSPSSGYTF
16	TRBV7-2	.	TRBJ2-3	CASRGRIAVSTDTQYF
15	TRBV20-1	.	TRBJ2-7	CSATRTGDGDYKQYF
14	TRBV6-2/TRBV6-3	.	TRBJ2-7	CASSDLRDRDEQYF
15	TRBV7-3	.	TRBJ2-3	CASSLAGGKADTQYF
16	TRBV7-9	medium-sized	TRBJ1-2	CASSLGGTANNYGYTF
16	TRBV2	.	TRBJ2-1	CASRSTSGSSYNEQFF
17	TRBV18	.	TRBJ2-1	CASSPRNGLTSYNEQFF
17	TRBV20-1	.	TRBJ2-3	CSADILLAGGSTDTQYF
12	TRBV3-1	many	TRBJ2-3	CASSQEVDTQYF
11	TRBV7-2	medium-sized	TRBJ2-3	CASSLSDTQYF
16	TRBV20-1	.	TRBJ2-1	CSARRRTGGTYNEQFF
13	TRBV20-1	once	TRBJ1-5	CSASGGGGQPQHF
13	TRBV10-1	many	TRBJ2-5	CASSDLAGETQYF
12	TRBV12-3/TRBV12-4	.	TRBJ2-1	CASGTRDNEQFF
13	TRBV6-1	many	TRBJ2-3	CASRGQSTDTQYF
15	TRBV28	.	TRBJ1-6	CASSLRAGGGTPLHF
16	TRBV9	.	TRBJ1-2	CASSVGRGPVNYGYTF
12	TRBV12-3/TRBV12-4	medium-sized	TRBJ1-2	CASSRGQYGYTF
15	TRBV15	medium-sized	TRBJ2-7	CATSRETSGSYEQYF
15	TRBV5-1	.	TRBJ2-2	CASSQGQGNTGELFF
16	TRBV11-1	many	TRBJ2-2	CASSLYGTSNTGELFF
17	TRBV29-1	many	TRBJ2-1	CSVEGGRQMSSYNEQFF
15	TRBV16	many	TRBJ2-7	CASSHLDQSLYEQYF
14	TRBV7-6	many	TRBJ1-4	CASHQKAGREKLFF
18	TRBV19	.	TRBJ2-3	CASSIYTGTSGSTDTQYF
13	TRBV20-1	many	TRBJ2-1	CRITGISYNEQFF
16	TRBV11-2	many	TRBJ2-2	CASSLVSSVNTGELFF
16	TRBV6-1	.	TRBJ1-1	CASSEIDRGSSSEAFF
14	TRBV20-1	many	TRBJ1-4	CSARDSGREEKLFF
13	TRBV28	many	TRBJ1-2	CASSSDLDYGYTF
16	TRBV28	.	TRBJ1-5	CASSSGGAVGNQPQHF
14	TRBV20-1	.	TRBJ2-7	CSASLAGGPYEQYF
16	TRBV4-2	many	TRBJ1-5	CASSQERGQFIQPQHF
13	TRBV14	few	TRBJ1-1	CASSQDTQTEAFF
13	TRBV25-1	.	TRBJ2-5	CASSESSGETQYF
14	TRBV2	many	TRBJ2-1	CASSETTGRNEQFF
11	TRBV16	.	TRBJ2-4	CASSQSYIQYF
13	TRBV7-9	once	TRBJ1-2	CASSSSDRRGYTF
14	TRBV15	medium-sized	TRBJ1-2	CATSSSRDRLGYTF
20	TRBV28	few	TRBJ1-5	CASSTLLGNRDRHSNQPQHF
14	TRBV7-6	many	TRBJ2-2	CASSLDRLTGELFF
15	TRBV6-5	many	TRBJ1-2	CASSFLGPDNYGYTF
14	TRBV12-3/TRBV12-4	.	TRBJ2-1	CASNLLAGANEQFF
14	TRBV7-3	.	TRBJ2-1	CASSFSAANNEQFF
16	TRBV18	many	TRBJ2-6	CASSPRQASGANVLTF
14	TRBV3-1	many	TRBJ2-2	CASSRYTGGGELFF
14	TRBV18	many	TRBJ2-7	CASSPKDRTYEQYF
15	TRBV6-1	many	TRBJ2-5	CASSDLAGGQETQYF
16	TRBV5-4	.	TRBJ1-6	CASSSSRDRYNSPLHF
16	TRBV5-4	many	TRBJ2-2	CASSSERVSLGGELFF
14	TRBV5-1	medium-sized	TRBJ2-1	CASSLDGQTLAQFF
17	TRBV28	.	TRBJ1-2	CASRTGTLVALNYGYTF
14	TRBV6-6	many	TRBJ1-5	CASSSTGQGQPQHF
14	TRBV24-1	medium-sized	TRBJ2-7	CATNQTGVVYEQYF